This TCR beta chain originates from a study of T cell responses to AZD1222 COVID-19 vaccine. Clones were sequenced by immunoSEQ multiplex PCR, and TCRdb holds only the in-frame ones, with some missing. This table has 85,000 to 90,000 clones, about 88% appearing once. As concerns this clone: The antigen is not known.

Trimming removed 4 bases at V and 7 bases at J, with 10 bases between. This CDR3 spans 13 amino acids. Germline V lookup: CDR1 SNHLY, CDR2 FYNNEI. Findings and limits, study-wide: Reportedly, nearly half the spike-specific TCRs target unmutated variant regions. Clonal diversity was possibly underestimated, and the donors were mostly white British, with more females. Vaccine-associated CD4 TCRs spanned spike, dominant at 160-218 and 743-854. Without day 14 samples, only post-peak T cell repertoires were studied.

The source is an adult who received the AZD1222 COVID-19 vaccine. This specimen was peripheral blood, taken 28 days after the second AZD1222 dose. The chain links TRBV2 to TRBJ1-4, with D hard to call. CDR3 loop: CASSVEWGEKLFF. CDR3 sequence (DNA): TGTGCCAGCAGTGTCGAGTGGGGTGAAAAACTGTTTTTT.